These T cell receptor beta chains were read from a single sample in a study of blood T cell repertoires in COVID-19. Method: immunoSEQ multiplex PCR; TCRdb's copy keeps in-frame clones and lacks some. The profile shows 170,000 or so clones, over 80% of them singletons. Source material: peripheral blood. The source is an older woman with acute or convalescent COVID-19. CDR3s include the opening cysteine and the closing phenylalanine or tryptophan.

CDR3 protein: CASSVAAAGGNYEQYF
CDR3 length: 16
V gene: TRBV9
J gene: TRBJ2-7

CDR3 protein: CSVGKTGGNYGYTF
CDR3 length: 14
V gene: TRBV29-1
J gene: TRBJ1-2

CDR3 protein: CASSRDYGAKNIQYF
CDR3 length: 15
V gene: TRBV19
J gene: TRBJ2-4

CDR3 protein: CASSFAGDGYGYTF
CDR3 length: 14
V gene: TRBV11-2
J gene: TRBJ1-2

CDR3 protein: CASSISPGAQTEAFF
CDR3 length: 15
V gene: TRBV19
J gene: TRBJ1-1

CDR3 protein: CASSEEGSRFPF
CDR3 length: 12
V gene: TRBV6-1
J gene: TRBJ2-7

CDR3 protein: CASSYEQGAADTQYF
CDR3 length: 15
V gene: TRBV6-6
J gene: TRBJ2-3

CDR3 protein: CASSLMGLSGRGSQETQYF
CDR3 length: 19
V gene: TRBV5-1
J gene: TRBJ2-5

CDR3 protein: CASSRTGGGPYEQYF
CDR3 length: 15
V gene: TRBV5-6
J gene: TRBJ2-7

CDR3 protein: CASSFPTGVGSNQPQHF
CDR3 length: 17
V gene: TRBV6-2/TRBV6-3
J gene: TRBJ1-5

CDR3 protein: CASSPSGGTKPQFF
CDR3 length: 14
V gene: TRBV7-6
J gene: TRBJ2-1

CDR3 protein: CASSYSARISYEQYF
CDR3 length: 15
V gene: TRBV6-5
J gene: TRBJ2-7

CDR3 protein: CASSRYRKDEQYF
CDR3 length: 13
V gene: TRBV7-2
J gene: TRBJ2-7

CDR3 protein: CASSLRPAVNTEAFF
CDR3 length: 15
V gene: TRBV28
J gene: TRBJ1-1

CDR3 protein: CASSPGGGSNQPQHF
CDR3 length: 15
V gene: TRBV18
J gene: TRBJ1-5

CDR3 protein: CASRTGGNYGYTF
CDR3 length: 13
V gene: TRBV7-2
J gene: TRBJ1-2

CDR3 protein: CAWRSPGLGLETQYF
CDR3 length: 15
V gene: TRBV30
J gene: TRBJ2-5

CDR3 protein: CASSRQGKSYEQYF
CDR3 length: 14
V gene: TRBV19
J gene: TRBJ2-7

CDR3 protein: CASSPISTDTQYF
CDR3 length: 13
V gene: TRBV5-4
J gene: TRBJ2-3

CDR3 protein: CASSEELAGGYYNEQFF
CDR3 length: 17
V gene: TRBV5-4
J gene: TRBJ2-1

CDR3 protein: CASSERQGISGNTIYF
CDR3 length: 16
V gene: TRBV9
J gene: TRBJ1-3

CDR3 protein: CASSEYPSGGVSDTQYF
CDR3 length: 17
V gene: TRBV2
J gene: TRBJ2-3

CDR3 protein: CASSQHRGTSYEQYF
CDR3 length: 15
V gene: TRBV4-3
J gene: TRBJ2-7

CDR3 protein: CASKDRLNQPQHF
CDR3 length: 13
V gene: TRBV19
J gene: TRBJ1-5

CDR3 protein: CASSPQGLSSSYNSPLHF
CDR3 length: 18
V gene: TRBV18
J gene: TRBJ1-6

CDR3 protein: CAWSLGQGGTEAFF
CDR3 length: 14
V gene: TRBV30
J gene: TRBJ1-1

CDR3 protein: CASSQVLGGGAVDNEQFF
CDR3 length: 18
V gene: TRBV3-1/TRBV3-2
J gene: TRBJ2-1

CDR3 protein: CSVAPGGSNEKLFF
CDR3 length: 14
V gene: TRBV29-1
J gene: TRBJ1-4